The rows below give T cell receptor beta chains drawn from one sample of a study of cytomegalovirus exposure and HLA in healthy donors. Assay used: immunoSEQ multiplex PCR; TCRdb lists only in-frame clones, some missing. The repertoire holds 150,000 to 190,000 clones, with roughly four fifths as singletons. The source material was PBMCs. The receptors come from a man between 18 and 29 years old in good health and CMV-seronegative. The CDR3 runs from the conserved cysteine through the conserved F or W. Fields, in order: V gene, J gene, D gene, clone size, CDR3 DNA, CDR3 protein. The D gene is left open where the match is weak. Part of the rows lack a size; the others show once, few, many or a class for expanded clones.

v_gene: TRBV28; j_gene: TRBJ2-5; d_gene: TRBD1; abundance: -; CDR3nt: TGTGCCAGCAGTACCGGGACAGGAGCGGAGACCCAGTACTTC; CDR3aa: CASSTGTGAETQYF
v_gene: TRBV19; j_gene: TRBJ2-7; d_gene: TRBD1; abundance: -; CDR3nt: TGTGCCAGTACCACCGGGACAGGGTCAAGCGAGCAGTACTTC; CDR3aa: CASTTGTGSSEQYF
v_gene: TRBV7-2; j_gene: TRBJ2-6; d_gene: -; abundance: -; CDR3nt: TGTGCCAGCAGCTTAAATCTGGGGGCGGCTGGGGCCAACGTCCTGACTTTC; CDR3aa: CASSLNLGAAGANVLTF
v_gene: TRBV7-2; j_gene: TRBJ2-5; d_gene: -; abundance: few; CDR3nt: TGTGCCAGCAGCATCCCCCCGGGGGAGACCCAGTACTTC; CDR3aa: CASSIPPGETQYF
v_gene: TRBV7-9; j_gene: TRBJ1-4; d_gene: TRBD1; abundance: -; CDR3nt: TGTGCCAGCAGCCTAAGGGACAGCAATGAAAAACTGTTTTTT; CDR3aa: CASSLRDSNEKLFF
v_gene: TRBV9; j_gene: TRBJ2-1; d_gene: -; abundance: -; CDR3nt: TGTGCCAGCAGCCTCCTGCAGGGCCAGGAGCAGTTCTTC; CDR3aa: CASSLLQGQEQFF
v_gene: TRBV10-2; j_gene: TRBJ1-6; d_gene: -; abundance: -; CDR3nt: TGCGCCAGCAAGGAGGAGGGTTCACCCCTCCACTTT; CDR3aa: CASKEEGSPLHF
v_gene: TRBV23-1; j_gene: TRBJ2-4; d_gene: -; abundance: -; CDR3nt: TGCGCCAGCAGTCCCCCCGTTGTGGGACAACCGGCTCTAGCCAAAAACATTCAGTACTTC; CDR3aa: CASSPPVVGQPALAKNIQYF
v_gene: TRBV28; j_gene: TRBJ1-2; d_gene: TRBD1; abundance: -; CDR3nt: TGTGCCACCCGGGACAGCGAGCTCTACGGCTACACCTTC; CDR3aa: CATRDSELYGYTF
v_gene: TRBV5-5; j_gene: TRBJ2-7; d_gene: -; abundance: few; CDR3nt: TGTGCCAGCAGCCCCCTGGGCAGCTCCTACGAGCAGTACTTC; CDR3aa: CASSPLGSSYEQYF
v_gene: TRBV7-2; j_gene: TRBJ1-4; d_gene: -; abundance: -; CDR3nt: TGTGCCAGCAGCTTAGGGCAAAGGGGCAGAGAAAAACTGTTTTTT; CDR3aa: CASSLGQRGREKLFF
v_gene: TRBV5-4; j_gene: TRBJ2-1; d_gene: TRBD1; abundance: few; CDR3nt: TGTGCCAGCAGTACCCGGGACAGTCTCAATGAGCAGTTCTTC; CDR3aa: CASSTRDSLNEQFF
v_gene: TRBV5-6; j_gene: TRBJ1-2; d_gene: TRBD1; abundance: -; CDR3nt: TGTGCCAGCAGCTTAGGGGAGGGGGACAGGACTAACTATGGCTACACCTTC; CDR3aa: CASSLGEGDRTNYGYTF
v_gene: TRBV19; j_gene: TRBJ2-5; d_gene: TRBD2; abundance: few; CDR3nt: TGTGCCGTAGGGAGGGAGGAAGAGACCCAGTACTTC; CDR3aa: CAVGREEETQYF
v_gene: TRBV27; j_gene: TRBJ1-2; d_gene: -; abundance: -; CDR3nt: TGTGCCAGCAGTTTATCTGGAGCTGGGTATGAAGGCTACACCTTC; CDR3aa: CASSLSGAGYEGYTF
v_gene: TRBV6-5; j_gene: TRBJ2-1; d_gene: -; abundance: -; CDR3nt: TGTGCCAGCAGTTCGCAACTGAGGAGCTCCTACAATGAGCAGTTCTTC; CDR3aa: CASSSQLRSSYNEQFF
v_gene: TRBV7-9; j_gene: TRBJ2-7; d_gene: TRBD2; abundance: once; CDR3nt: TGTGCCAGCAGCTTACACCGGGAGGGCCTCAACGAGCAGTACTTC; CDR3aa: CASSLHREGLNEQYF
v_gene: TRBV18; j_gene: TRBJ2-3; d_gene: -; abundance: -; CDR3nt: TGTGCCAGCTCACCCATCTGGGACACTGCGAGGGGAACAGATACGCAGTATTTT; CDR3aa: CASSPIWDTARGTDTQYF
v_gene: TRBV6-5; j_gene: TRBJ2-3; d_gene: TRBD2; abundance: -; CDR3nt: TGTGCCAGCAAGGCTAGCGGGTCCCGCACAGATACGCAGTATTTT; CDR3aa: CASKASGSRTDTQYF
v_gene: TRBV5-4; j_gene: TRBJ2-1; d_gene: -; abundance: -; CDR3nt: TGTGCCAGCAGCTTGGGATTGATGGAGCAATTCTTC; CDR3aa: CASSLGLMEQFF
v_gene: TRBV11-3; j_gene: TRBJ2-1; d_gene: TRBD2; abundance: -; CDR3nt: TGTGCCAGCAGCTTAGATCAAAGCGGGAGCTCCTCCTACAATGAGCAGTTCTTC; CDR3aa: CASSLDQSGSSSYNEQFF
v_gene: TRBV5-4; j_gene: TRBJ2-1; d_gene: -; abundance: -; CDR3nt: TGTGCCAGCAGCTTAGGGGGGACAGTTAACAATGAGCAGTTCTTC; CDR3aa: CASSLGGTVNNEQFF
v_gene: TRBV10-3; j_gene: TRBJ2-1; d_gene: TRBD2; abundance: once; CDR3nt: TGTGCCATCAGTGACTCGACTAGCGGGCACTACAATGAGCAGTTCTTC; CDR3aa: CAISDSTSGHYNEQFF
v_gene: TRBV25-1; j_gene: TRBJ2-3; d_gene: -; abundance: -; CDR3nt: TGTGCCAGCAATCGAGTTAGCACAGATACGCAGTATTTT; CDR3aa: CASNRVSTDTQYF
v_gene: TRBV7-9; j_gene: TRBJ2-7; d_gene: -; abundance: -; CDR3nt: TGTGCCAGCGGGCCCGTGGACAGATTGAGGGAGCAGTACTTC; CDR3aa: CASGPVDRLREQYF
v_gene: TRBV10-3; j_gene: TRBJ1-1; d_gene: -; abundance: once; CDR3nt: TGTGCCATCACTAGGCCCCCACAGGGCAACAGAGCTTTCTTT; CDR3aa: CAITRPPQGNRAFF